This T cell receptor (beta chain) originates from a study of T cell repertoires in cytomegalovirus infection. For the study at large: Selected CMV epitopes included recently identified HLA-C-restricted ones as well as well-studied HLA-B-restricted ones. Shared public TCR beta signatures pointed to both CMV infection and a matching HLA type.

Germline lookup yields CDR1 SGHVS and CDR2 FQNEAQ. V shed 1 base and J shed 2 bases, with 21 bases lying between them. The CDR3 is 18 residues long. By sample fraction, this clonotype is medium-sized. The antigen is unknown. Whole-study findings and limits: CMV-specific HLA-C-restricted TCR beta clonotypes dominated the ex vivo response. Identification of carriers of CMV plus the relevant HLA was achieved through cumulative public TCR beta family frequency.

MiXCR, run by TCRdb on the reads, gives a single entry per CDR3 protein. The data show tens of thousands of distinct CDR3 sequences, 20% to 25% seen once. The clonotype originates from a human donor in good health (CMV status not recorded). Some clones in this sample may be carry-over from other donors' samples. Sample: CD8+ T cells from cultured PBMCs, taken from culture after CMV antigen stimulation. The rearrangement uses TRBV7-8 and TRBJ2-7, with D unresolved. DNA for the CDR3: TGTGCCAGCAGCTTAGTAGGTTTGGGTAATGAGTGGGCCTACGAGCAGTACTTC. Translating gives CASSLVGLGNEWAYEQYF.